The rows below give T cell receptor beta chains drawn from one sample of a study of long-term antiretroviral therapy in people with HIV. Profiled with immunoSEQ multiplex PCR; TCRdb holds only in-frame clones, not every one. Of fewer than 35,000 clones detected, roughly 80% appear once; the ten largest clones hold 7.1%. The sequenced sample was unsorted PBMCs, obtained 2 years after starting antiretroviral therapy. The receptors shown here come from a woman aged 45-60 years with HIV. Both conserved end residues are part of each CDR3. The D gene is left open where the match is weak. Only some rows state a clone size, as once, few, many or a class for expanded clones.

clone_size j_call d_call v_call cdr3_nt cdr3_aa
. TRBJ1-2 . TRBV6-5 TGTGCCAGCAGGTCGACGGCCAACTATGGCTACACCTTC CASRSTANYGYTF
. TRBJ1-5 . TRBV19 TGTGCCAGTAGTCCCTACAATCAGCCCCAGCATTTT CASSPYNQPQHF
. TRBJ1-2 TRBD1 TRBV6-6 TGTGCCAGCAGTTACAATTCACAGGGGGATGGCTACACCTTC CASSYNSQGDGYTF
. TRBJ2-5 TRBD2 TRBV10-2 TGCGCCAGCAGTGAGCCTTTTAAGCGGGGGGTGGCACCCCAGTACTTC CASSEPFKRGVAPQYF
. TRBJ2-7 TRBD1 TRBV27 TGTGCCAGCAGTTTCGGGACAGGGGGCTACGAGCAGTACTTC CASSFGTGGYEQYF
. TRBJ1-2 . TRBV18 TGTGCCAGCTCTTGGGGGGCCGGTGTCAACTATGGCTACACCTTC CASSWGAGVNYGYTF
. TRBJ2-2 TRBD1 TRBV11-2 TGTGCCAGCAGCTTATCGCGGGACAGGAAAACCGGGGAGCTGTTTTTT CASSLSRDRKTGELFF
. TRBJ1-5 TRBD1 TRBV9 TGTGCCAGCAGCAAAACAGGGGACTATCAGCCCCAGCATTTT CASSKTGDYQPQHF
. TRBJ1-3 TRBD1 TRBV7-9 TGTGCCAGCAGCTTAGCCCCCACAGGGGGGGGAAACACCATATATTTT CASSLAPTGGGNTIYF
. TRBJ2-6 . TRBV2 TGTGCCAGCAGTGGATTGGTCTCTGGGGCCAACGTCCTGACTTTC CASSGLVSGANVLTF
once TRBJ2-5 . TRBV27 TGTGCCAGCAGTTCTTTTGGCGCAACAGAGACCCAGTACTTC CASSSFGATETQYF
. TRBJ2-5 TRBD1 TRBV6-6 TGTGCCAGCAGCTACGACAGGGCCGAGACCCAGTACTTC CASSYDRAETQYF
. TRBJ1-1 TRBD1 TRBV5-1 TGCGCCAGCAGCCTTGGGACAGCCCAGGAAGCTTTCTTT CASSLGTAQEAFF
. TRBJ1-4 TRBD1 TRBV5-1 TGCGCCAGCAGCTTAAGTGGGCAGGGGGGCGAAAAACTGTTTTTT CASSLSGQGGEKLFF